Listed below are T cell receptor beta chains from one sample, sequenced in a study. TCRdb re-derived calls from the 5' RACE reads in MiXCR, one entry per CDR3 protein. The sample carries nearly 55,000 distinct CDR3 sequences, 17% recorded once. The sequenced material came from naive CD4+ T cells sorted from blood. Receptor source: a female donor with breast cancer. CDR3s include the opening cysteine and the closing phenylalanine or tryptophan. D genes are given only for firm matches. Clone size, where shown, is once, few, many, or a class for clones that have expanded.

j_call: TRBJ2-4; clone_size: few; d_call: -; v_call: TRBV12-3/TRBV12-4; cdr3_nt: TGTGCCAGCAGTTTGGGACGGACTGTAGCCAAAAACATTCAGTACTTC; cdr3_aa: CASSLGRTVAKNIQYF
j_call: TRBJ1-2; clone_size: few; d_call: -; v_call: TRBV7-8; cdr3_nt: TGTGCCAGCAGCCCGACTGAACTAAACTATGGCTACACCTTC; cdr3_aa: CASSPTELNYGYTF
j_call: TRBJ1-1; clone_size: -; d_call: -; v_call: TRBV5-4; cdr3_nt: TGTGCCAGCAGCTTGGAGAGGCGCAGGGGAGACACTGAAGCTTTCTTT; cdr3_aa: CASSLERRRGDTEAFF
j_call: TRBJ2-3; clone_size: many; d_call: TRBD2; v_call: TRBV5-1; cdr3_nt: TGCGCCAGCAGCCAGACTAGCCGGGGAGATACGCAGTATTTT; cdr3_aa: CASSQTSRGDTQYF
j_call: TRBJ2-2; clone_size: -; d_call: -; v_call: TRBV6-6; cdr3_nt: TGTGCCAGCAGTTACGTTCAGGCGGCAGGGAACACCGGGGAGCTGTTTTTT; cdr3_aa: CASSYVQAAGNTGELFF
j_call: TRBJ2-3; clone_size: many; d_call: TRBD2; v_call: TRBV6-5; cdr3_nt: TGTGCCAGCAGTACGGGGACTAGTACAGATACGCAGTATTTT; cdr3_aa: CASSTGTSTDTQYF
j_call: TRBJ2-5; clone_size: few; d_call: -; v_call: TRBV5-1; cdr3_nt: TGCGCCAGCAGCCGGGCCATGGGAGAGACCCAGTACTTC; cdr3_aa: CASSRAMGETQYF
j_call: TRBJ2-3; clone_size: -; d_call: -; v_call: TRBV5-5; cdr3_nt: TGTGCCAGCAGCTTGGTACGAGCGTCAAGCACAGATACGCAGTATTTT; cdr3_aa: CASSLVRASSTDTQYF
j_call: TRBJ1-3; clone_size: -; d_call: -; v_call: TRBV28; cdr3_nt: TGTGCCAGCAGGAGGACTGGCCGAAACACCATATATTTT; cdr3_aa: CASRRTGRNTIYF
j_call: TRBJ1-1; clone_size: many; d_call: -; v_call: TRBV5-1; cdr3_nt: TGCGCCAGCAGGGCATCTATGAACACTGAAGCTTTCTTT; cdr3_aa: CASRASMNTEAFF
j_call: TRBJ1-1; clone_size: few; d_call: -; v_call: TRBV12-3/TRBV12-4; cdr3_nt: TGTGCCAGCAGTTCGTCCCCGGGAGACACTGAAGCTTGCTTT; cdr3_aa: CASSSSPGDTEACF